These 26 T cell receptor beta chains originate from one sample sequenced in a study of blood T cell repertoires in COVID-19. Measured with immunoSEQ multiplex PCR; TCRdb has only the in-frame clones, and not every one. The sample carries 150,000 to 200,000 clones, around 76% recorded once. Sequenced: PBMCs or T cells enriched from blood (not recorded which). These receptors were taken from a woman in her forties or fifties with acute COVID-19.

This chain connects TRBV6-2 or TRBV6-3 to TRBJ2-5; 12 nucleotides line up with TRBD2. The junction had 5 bases not matched to a gene; V was cut back by 7 bases and J by 2 bases. The germline V gene encodes CDR1 MNHEY and CDR2 SVGEGT. CDR3 size: 15 residues. The CDR3 is CASTPLAGGQETQYF. The CDR3 DNA reads TGTGCCAGCACCCCACTAGCGGGGGGTCAAGAGACCCAGTACTTC.

The chain employs TRBV5-4 and TRBJ1-1; D uncertain. In germline, CDR1 is SGHNT, CDR2 YYREEE (reference sequence). CDR3 length: 14 amino acids. CDR3 protein: CATTDPGRNTEAFF. Written as DNA, the CDR3 is TGTGCTACGACTGACCCTGGTAGGAACACTGAAGCTTTCTTT.

The rearrangement uses TRBV27 and TRBJ2-6, with a tentative D call TRBD1 (6 bases). V was cut by 9 bases and J by 0 bases, with 12 bases left in between. Germline V gene lookup returns CDR1 MNHEY and CDR2 SMNVEV (reference sequence). The length of the CDR3 is 15 residues. The CDR3, as DNA: TGTGCCAGGGGGGCAAACCGCTCTGGGGCCAACGTCCTGACTTTC. Translating gives CARGANRSGANVLTF. The complete variable domain, with remaining parts taken from reference TRBV27 and TRBJ2-6, reads EAQVTQNPRYLITVTGKKLTVTCSQNMNHEYMSWYRQDPGLGLRQIYYSMNVEVTDKGDVPEGYKVSRKEKRNFPLILESPSPNQTSLYFCARGANRSGANVLTFGAGSRLTVL.

V gene TRBV5-4 combines with J gene TRBJ2-7, with 7 bases lining up with TRBD1. Trimming removed 2 bases from V and 6 bases from J; junction bases left unmatched: 2. The CDR3 has 12 residues. Germline V gene lookup returns CDR1 SGHNT and CDR2 YYREEE (reference sequence). Here the CDR3 DNA reads TGTGCCAGCAGCTTTGACAGGGCCGAGCAGTACGTC. Its protein is CASSFDRAEQYV.

The chain carries TRBV7-8 and TRBJ2-3; D gene ambiguous. This CDR3 is 14 amino acids long. V lost 4 bases and J 4 bases, leaving 12 bases between the germline ends. CDR1 and CDR2 from the germline V gene are SGHVS and FQNEAQ. CDR3 DNA: TGTGCCAGCAGCTCGAACCCTATCCCAGATACGCAGTATTTT. The encoded protein is CASSSNPIPDTQYF.

The V call is TRBV6-5, the J call TRBJ2-2; D may be TRBD1 (6 bases). CDR1 MNHEY and CDR2 SVGAGI come from the germline V gene. Trimming shortened V by 7 bases and J by 1 base, and 13 bases separated the two germline ends. This CDR3 is built from 15 residues. This CDR3 reads CASKRPTGNTGELFF. CDR3 bases: TGTGCCAGCAAAAGACCGACAGGGAACACCGGGGAGCTGTTTTTT.

The rearrangement joins TRBV29-1 to TRBJ1-1, with 9 bases fitting TRBD1. Germline-derived CDR1 and CDR2 are SQVTM and ANQGSEA. There are 13 residues in the CDR3. V dropped 5 bases and J dropped 1; count of bases not matched to a gene: 2. The chain's CDR3 is CSVLDRGNTEAFF. In nucleotides, the CDR3 is TGCAGCGTTTTGGACAGGGGGAACACTGAAGCTTTCTTT.

The chain employs TRBV4-1 and TRBJ2-3; 12 bases match TRBD2. The germline V gene has CDR1 MGHRA and CDR2 YSYEKL. The CDR3 spans 19 residues. After removal of 1 base from V and 1 base from J, the junction contained 9 bases not matched to a gene. The CDR3, as DNA: TGCGCCAGCAGCCAAGGGGCTAGCGGGGGGGTTTTTCGCACAGATACGCAGTATTTT. Translating it yields CASSQGASGGVFRTDTQYF.

This chain uses TRBV28 with TRBJ2-7; D may be TRBD2 (5 bases). From germline, CDR1 is MDHEN and CDR2 SYDVKM. V dropped 8 bases and J dropped 3 bases, with 26 bases sitting between them. The CDR3 has 17 residues. CDR3 nucleotide sequence: TGTGCCAGCTCTAGCAGCCGTACCCGTGGGTCATACTACGAGCAGTACGTC. It translates to CASSSSRTRGSYYEQYV.

The chain uses TRBV5-1 and TRBJ1-2; D is possibly TRBD1 (5 bases). The V end was cut by 4 bases, the J end by 13 bases, with 29 bases between. Germline CDR1 reads SGHRS; CDR2 reads YFSETQ. The length of the CDR3 is 16 residues. CDR3 nucleotides: TGCGCCAGCAGCGGTGCCATTGGTACGGATGGGGGGATACCCACCTTC. This codes for CASSGAIGTDGGIPTF.

The chain carries TRBV2 and TRBJ2-5; the match to TRBD2 covers 15 bases. The germline gives CDR1 SNHLY, CDR2 FYNNEI. This CDR3 is 18 amino acids long. V shed 6 bases, J shed 5 bases, and the junction held 13 bases outside the gene matches. The CDR3 nucleotides read TGTGCCAGCAGGGAAACCTCCTGGACTAGCGGGGGGGCGGAGACCCAGTACTTC. Encoded protein: CASRETSWTSGGAETQYF.

This chain links TRBV27 with TRBJ1-1; TRBD1 aligns across 9 bases. V trimming: 3 bases; J trimming: 5 bases; junction bases outside the gene matches: 13. This CDR3 is 17 amino acids long. Germline V gives CDR1 MNHEY, CDR2 SMNVEV (reference sequence). The CDR3 DNA sequence: TGTGCCAGCAGTTTGTTTGTCGGGACAGGGCAGAAAACTGAAGCTTTCTTT. This sequence encodes CASSLFVGTGQKTEAFF.

CDR3 bases: TGTGCCTGGGGCCCCGGGACTAGCGGGGCGGGGGATACGCAGTATTTT. It is translated as CAWGPGTSGAGDTQYF. The V and J genes are TRBV30 and TRBJ2-3, with TRBD2 matching over 13 bases. The CDR3 is made up of 16 amino acids. V was clipped by 5 bases and J by 6 bases; unmatched bases: 11. Germline CDR1 is GTSNPN and CDR2 is SVGIG (reference sequence).

This clone was seen repeatedly, ten times or more. This sequence joins TRBV19 and TRBJ2-2; 8 nucleotides line up with TRBD1. CDR3 size: 15 residues. V was pared by 3 bases and J by 7 bases, with 7 bases of the junction left unmatched. Germline V lookup: CDR1 LNHDA, CDR2 SQIVND (reference sequence). This chain's CDR3 is CASSIRTGLSGELFF. The CDR3 DNA reads as TGTGCCAGTAGTATTCGGACAGGGTTGAGCGGGGAGCTGTTTTTT.

The chain is built from TRBV2 and TRBJ2-3, with a tentative D call TRBD2 (6 bases). The V gene's germline CDR1 is SNHLY and CDR2 FYNNEI. The ends were cut back, 3 bases at V and 6 bases at J, with 22 bases in the middle. The CDR3 runs to 17 residues. The CDR3 spells CASSEASVLSRMDTQYF. CDR3 DNA: TGTGCCAGCAGTGAGGCTAGCGTACTAAGCAGGATGGATACGCAGTATTTT.

The chain employs TRBV5-1 and TRBJ1-3; tentatively, D is TRBD1 (5 bases). The germline V gene has CDR1 SGHRS and CDR2 YFSETQ. The CDR3 has 13 residues. V lost 4 bases and J lost 4, with 9 bases in between. CDR3 sequence: CASSPTGGNTIYF. In DNA form, the CDR3 reads TGCGCCAGCAGCCCCACAGGCGGAAACACCATATATTTT.

This clone was seen a handful of times. The rearrangement links TRBV2 to TRBJ2-6; a weak D match, TRBD1 (6 bases). The V gene's germline CDR1 is SNHLY and CDR2 FYNNEI. V was trimmed by 6 bases and J by 5 bases, leaving 23 bases between them. The CDR3 runs to 18 residues. CDR3 sequence reads: CASSGEGTRVERANVLTF. In DNA, the CDR3 is TGTGCCAGCAGCGGCGAGGGGACACGGGTTGAAAGGGCCAACGTCCTGACTTTC.

This clone is a singleton in its sample. The gene calls are TRBV6-4 and TRBJ2-3, with TRBD2 as a possible D gene (5 bases). CDR1 MRHNA and CDR2 SNTAGT come from the germline V gene. The V and J ends lost 4 bases and 1 base respectively, with 12 bases between them. The CDR3 runs 15 residues. The CDR3 coding sequence is TGTGCCAGCAGTGTCCGGGGAACTGGCACAGATACGCAGTATTTT. As protein: CASSVRGTGTDTQYF.

This chain joins TRBV5-1 and TRBJ2-5, with 10 bases identical to TRBD1. The CDR3 extends over 15 amino acids. The germline gives CDR1 SGHRS, CDR2 YFSETQ. Germline trimming cut 0 bases from V and 5 bases from J; bases unmatched to any gene: 4. The CDR3 sequence: CASSLEGTGEETQYF. CDR3 nucleotide sequence: TGCGCCAGCAGCTTGGAAGGGACAGGGGAGGAGACCCAGTACTTC.

The chain is built from TRBV2 and TRBJ2-3; TRBD1 matches at 10 bases. The CDR3 has 15 amino acids. Germline CDR1 SNHLY, CDR2 FYNNEI. J lost 2 bases, V lost 6 bases, and 5 bases had no gene match. The CDR3 loop reads CASSPGTGDTDTQYF. CDR3 in DNA: TGTGCCAGCAGCCCCGGGACAGGGGACACAGATACGCAGTATTTT.

This clone has only a few counts. The chain recombines TRBV6-5 with TRBJ1-1; 11 nucleotides match TRBD1. Germline CDR1 reads MNHEY; CDR2 reads SVGAGI. This CDR3 spans 14 amino acids. Unmatched junction bases numbered 5, after V lost 6 bases and J lost 5 bases. CDR3 sequence reads: CASRRTGGATEAFF. CDR3 bases: TGTGCCAGCAGGAGGACAGGGGGCGCGACTGAAGCTTTCTTT.

V and J are TRBV7-8 and TRBJ1-5; no firm D call. The CDR3 is 15 amino acids. V lost 1 base, J lost 0 bases, and 7 bases lay in between. CDR1 and CDR2 from the germline V gene are SGHVS and FQNEAQ. This chain's CDR3 is CASSLDRNSNQPQHF. The CDR3 bases are TGTGCCAGCAGCTTAGACAGAAATAGCAATCAGCCCCAGCATTTT.

This clone has just a few counts. This rearrangement joins TRBV7-2 to TRBJ1-2; perhaps TRBD1 as D (6 bases). Trimming took off 5 bases at V and 8 bases at J, with 18 bases between the two ends. The CDR3 spans 14 residues. CDR1 SGHTA and CDR2 FQGNSA come from the germline V gene. The CDR3 is CASSPGHPMQGYTF. For the CDR3, the DNA is TGTGCCAGCAGCCCGGGACACCCAATGCAGGGCTACACCTTC.

The chain recombines TRBV30 with TRBJ1-2; the match to TRBD1 covers 8 bases. The CDR3 extends over 14 amino acids. Losses at the gene ends were 3 bases for V and 8 bases for J; bases not matched to a gene: 11. Germline loops: CDR1 GTSNPN, CDR2 SVGIG (reference sequence). The DNA for the CDR3 is TGTGCCTGGAGCTTGACAGGGGCCGGGGGAGGCTACACCTTC. Translating it yields CAWSLTGAGGGYTF.

This rearrangement joins TRBV3-1 (or the pseudogene TRBV3-2) to TRBJ1-2; TRBD1 matches at 8 bases. Trimming cost V 6 bases and J 8 bases; bases outside gene matches: 8. This CDR3 is built from 13 residues. Germline V gives CDR1 LGHDT, CDR2 YNNKEL (reference sequence). CDR3 region: CASRPPGGRGYTF. CDR3 DNA sequence: TGTGCCAGCAGACCCCCAGGGGGCAGAGGCTACACCTTC.

The rearrangement uses TRBV18 and TRBJ1-1; TRBD1 aligns across 7 bases. Germline assignment: CDR1 KGHSH and CDR2 LQKENI. V trimming: 3 bases; J trimming: 6 bases; junction bases outside the gene matches: 13. CDR3 length: 16 residues. The CDR3 DNA reads TGTGCCAGCTCACCGTTTCAGGGGGGTCCTAGGGCTGAAGCTTTCTTT. Amino acid sequence: CASSPFQGGPRAEAFF.